This TCR beta chain comes out of a study of cytomegalovirus exposure and HLA in healthy donors. Whole-study results and caveats: Researchers reported that a few CMV-associated chains were confirmed in vitro as CMV antigen-specific.

This CDR3 region has 15 residues. Trimming took 2 bases from V and 2 from J, leaving 10 bases between them. Germline V gives CDR1 MNHEY, CDR2 SVGAGI. PCR used 60 Vbeta primers and 13 Jbeta primers. Sequencing used immunoSEQ multiplex PCR; TCRdb keeps in-frame clones, though not all of them. The table records more than 100,000 clones, around 82% of them present only once. This clone has more than one count but fewer than ten. Its antigen is still unknown. The sequenced sample consisted of PBMCs. The gene calls are TRBV6-5 and TRBJ1-5, with a tentative D call TRBD1 (5 bases). The receptor's source is a woman younger than 30 in good health and CMV-seropositive. This CDR3 reads CASSYGAGGNQPQHF. CDR3 nucleotide sequence: TGTGCCAGCAGTTACGGGGCGGGGGGCAATCAGCCCCAGCATTTT.